This entry concerns a single T cell receptor beta chain. The assay was immunoSEQ multiplex PCR, and TCRdb's table has in-frame clones only and misses some. This sample carries 40,000 to 45,000 clones, approximately 80% of them seen once, and the ten largest clones take approximately 5.1%. The sample belongs to a study of OX40 agonist ivuxolimab in advanced cancers. Baseline was the first blood sampling point, followed by cycle 4 day 1 and cycle 7 day 1. V lost 3 bases, J lost 7 bases, and 12 bases lay in between. Germline assignment: CDR1 ENHRY and CDR2 SYGVKD. The CDR3 length is 14 residues. This chain connects TRBV10-3 to TRBJ2-2; D gene ambiguous. The sample here was CD4+ or CD8+ T cells sorted from blood, taken in a trial of the OX40 agonist ivuxolimab. The receptor's source is an adult with an advanced solid tumor such as melanoma, head and neck, liver or kidney cancer. CDR3 sequence: CAISETPPSGELFF. In DNA form, the CDR3 reads TGTGCCATCAGTGAAACCCCCCCGAGCGGGGAGCTGTTTTTT.